This T cell receptor beta chain was sequenced during a study of cytomegalovirus exposure and HLA in healthy donors. It was with 60 Vbeta and 13 Jbeta primers that the PCR ran. The repertoire was sequenced with immunoSEQ multiplex PCR; TCRdb's copy has only in-frame clones and lacks some. The sample has about 150,000 clones, 73% seen once. Sequencing input: PBMCs. The TCR originated in a woman aged 18-29 years in good health and CMV-seronegative.

DNA of the CDR3: TGCAGTGCTAGAGAAGGGGGCCTCTTCTTC. Protein: CSAREGGLFF. The chain has TRBV20-1 and TRBJ2-1; TRBD1 aligns across 7 bases. Germline lookup yields CDR1 DFQATT and CDR2 SNEGSKA (reference sequence). This CDR3 comprises 10 residues. With V trimmed by 0 bases and J by 16 bases, 3 bases remained unmatched.